This record covers a single T cell receptor beta chain. Multiplex touch-down PCR with TRB-A/B primers amplified rearranged V-D-J TRB sequences. In TCRdb, the multiplex PCR reads were re-called with MiXCR into one record per CDR3 protein. The table has about 4,800 distinct CDR3 sequences, roughly 20% seen once; the top ten hold approximately 9.3%. This sample is drawn from a study of T cell repertoires in aging, cancer and after chemotherapy. Across the study: Healthy donor repertoires were recorded over several months to years and showed clear clonal overlap.

The CDR3 runs to 17 residues. The germline gives CDR1 LGHNA, CDR2 YNFKEQ. With 0 bases removed from V and 5 bases from J, the gap between germline ends came to 17 bases. Peripheral blood genomic DNA, not sorted cells or RNA, was the template. The genes are TRBV4-2 and TRBJ2-1; D gene unclear. The sequenced material came from blood. The receptor comes from a human donor in good health. The donor label of this sample is uncertain. The CDR3 is CASSQESRGPVDNEQFF. The CDR3 DNA reads TGTGCCAGCAGCCAAGAATCAAGAGGACCCGTGGACAATGAGCAGTTCTTC.